One T cell receptor (beta chain) is described in this entry. The antigen is unknown. These data are taken from a study of breast tumors, draining lymph nodes, adjacent tissues. Notes on the study in general: Luminal-like breast cancer showed significantly higher tumor–nontumor repertoire similarity than basal-like. Tumor TCR diversity was below lymph nodes but above nontumor tissue. That most tumor T cells come from lymph nodes remained unproven.

The V gene's germline CDR1 is MDHEN and CDR2 SYDVKM. V shed 2 bases and J shed 0 bases, with 10 bases lying between them. CDR3 length equals 15 residues. Axillary draining lymph nodes of breast cancer patients supplied the node samples. In TCRdb, the multiplex PCR reads were re-called with MiXCR into one record per CDR3 protein. The data show around 170,000 distinct CDR3 sequences, with 33% seen just once and about 3.9% held by the top ten. This TCR came from a female donor with breast cancer. Some clones in this sample may be carry-over from other donors' samples. The sequenced material came from axillary lymph node tissue. The chain employs TRBV28 and TRBJ1-2, with D possibly matching TRBD1 (6 bases). CDR3 protein: CASSLTWDTNYGYTF. The CDR3, as DNA: TGTGCCAGCAGTTTAACGTGGGACACTAACTATGGCTACACCTTC.